These 17 T cell receptor beta chains were all obtained from the same sample, sequenced in a study of T cells expressing NK-cell markers. Using the 5' RACE reads, TCRdb records one entry per CDR3 protein without DNA. The repertoire table contains some 16,000 distinct CDR3 sequences. Sequenced input: blood T cells: a sorted CD56 or NKG2C T cell subset, CD4+ or CD8+ T cells, or bulk PBMC T cells (not recorded which). Receptor source: a man between 18 and 69 years old in good health.

According to its frequency, this clonotype is medium-sized. The chain has TRBV4-1 and TRBJ2-3; TCRdb returns TRBD2, unconfirmable since there is no DNA. The CDR3 sequence is 18 residues long. The germline V gene encodes CDR1 MGHRA and CDR2 YSYEKL. CDR3 region: CASSHWTSGGVYTDTQYF.

The chain couples TRBV5-1 to TRBJ2-2; TCRdb's D call of TRBD1 is untestable without DNA. The length of the CDR3 is 15 residues. Germline loops: CDR1 SGHRS, CDR2 YFSETQ. The CDR3: CASSPGQGPAGELFF. The variable domain in full, completed from reference TRBV5-1 and TRBJ2-2, reads KAGVTQTPRYLIKTRGQQVTLSCSPISGHRSVSWYQQTPGQGLQFLFEYFSETQRNKGNFPGRFSGRQFSNSRSEMNVSTLELGDSALYLCASSPGQGPAGELFFGEGSRLTVL.

The genes are TRBV20-1 and TRBJ2-7; TCRdb names TRBD1, which stays unverified in the absence of DNA. CDR1 DFQATT and CDR2 SNEGSKA come from the germline V gene (reference sequence). CDR3 length: 11 residues. The CDR3 here is CSAKYWGEQYF.

The J gene is TRBJ2-7, the V gene TRBV5-1; TCRdb proposes TRBD1, but this gene call is untestable without DNA. The CDR3 totals 14 residues. Germline-derived CDR1 and CDR2 are SGHRS and YFSETQ. This CDR3 reads CASSEGQVLDEQYF.

The J gene is TRBJ1-1, the V gene TRBV29-1; the D call from TCRdb, TRBD1, cannot be confirmed without DNA. The germline V gene has CDR1 SQVTM and CDR2 ANQGSEA. The CDR3 runs 12 residues. This chain's CDR3 is CSVGGGPTEAFF.

J is TRBJ2-4 and V is TRBV5-8; TCRdb indicates TRBD1, and absent DNA this call remains unverified. The CDR3 is made up of 16 amino acids. Looked up from germline, CDR1 is SGHTS and CDR2 is YDEGEE. The CDR3 loop is CASRYPGTGESNIQYF.

This chain links TRBV12-3 or TRBV12-4 with TRBJ2-1. This CDR3 region has 16 residues. The CDR3 loop is CASRGTRASSYNEQFF.

The chain links TRBV20-1 to TRBJ1-4. There are 12 residues in the CDR3. Germline-derived CDR1 and CDR2 are DFQATT and SNEGSKA (reference sequence). The CDR3 sequence is CSARVSGEKLFF.

The J gene is TRBJ2-1, the V gene TRBV7-8. CDR3 length: 13 residues. Germline lookup yields CDR1 SGHVS and CDR2 FQNEAQ. The CDR3 sequence: CASSLDPFHEQFF.

J is TRBJ1-2 and V is TRBV5-6; there is no DNA to check the TCRdb D call of TRBD1. Germline CDR1 and CDR2: SGHDT and YYEEEE. The CDR3 loop spans 14 amino acids. CDR3 protein: CASSAGSAYYGYTF. The full variable domain, with the rest looked up from reference TRBV5-6 and TRBJ1-2, is DAGVTQSPTHLIKTRGQQVTLRCSPKSGHDTVSWYQQALGQGPQFIFQYYEEEERQRGNFPDRFSGHQFPNYSSELNVNALLLGDSALYLCASSAGSAYYGYTFGSGTRLTVV.

The CDR3: CASRPSGTDTQYF. The chain uses TRBV25-1 and TRBJ2-3. CDR3 length: 13 amino acids. The germline CDR1 and CDR2 sequences are MGHDK and SYGVNS.

The rearrangement joins TRBV12-3 or TRBV12-4 to TRBJ2-1. The CDR3 sequence is 12 residues long. CDR3 amino acids: CASSFGTIEQFF.

The rearrangement uses TRBV5-1 and TRBJ2-1; TCRdb gives TRBD1 as the D gene, but with no DNA this cannot be confirmed. The CDR3 spans 14 residues. Germline-derived CDR1 and CDR2 are SGHRS and YFSETQ. The CDR3 loop is CASSYDRAVHEQFF.

V and J are TRBV29-1 and TRBJ2-7; TCRdb names TRBD1, which stays unverified in the absence of DNA. The germline V gene encodes CDR1 SQVTM and CDR2 ANQGSEA. The CDR3 runs 15 residues. The chain's CDR3 is CSVEGVGDSSYEQYF.

The chain has TRBV6-1 and TRBJ2-4; TCRdb gives TRBD2 as the D gene, but with no DNA this cannot be confirmed. There are 14 residues in the CDR3. In germline, CDR1 is MNHNS, CDR2 SASEGT. The CDR3: CASSLAGPPNIQYF.

This clonotype is deemed medium-sized by its frequency. The J gene is TRBJ2-1, the V gene TRBV20-1; the TCRdb call, TRBD2, lacks DNA for checking. The CDR3 sequence is 15 residues long. From germline, CDR1 is DFQATT and CDR2 SNEGSKA (reference sequence). Here the CDR3 reads CSALGLTDSYNEQFF.

The chain joins TRBV6-2 or TRBV6-3 to TRBJ2-2. This CDR3 comprises 15 residues. In germline, CDR1 is MNHEY, CDR2 SVGEGT. CDR3 residues: CASRGIYSNTGELFF.